The clone carrying this TCR beta chain was found a few times. Antigen: not known. Using RNA transcripts as the source, TCR beta CDR3 regions were amplified. A set of HTBI primers served as the primers for a first-round RT-PCR of the TCR CDR3. From the multiplex PCR reads, TCRdb called clonotypes with MiXCR, one entry per CDR3 protein. The table lists hundreds of thousands of distinct CDR3 sequences, around 15% of them singletons, with more than 8.5% in the top ten. This sample is part of a study of T cells in Graves' hyperthyroidism and ophthalmopathy. About the study: Peripheral blood sampling occurred at initial diagnosis, before any treatment.

Points from the study as a whole: Blood also showed most of the thyroid clonotypes that were expanded above 0.001. Ophthalmopathy prediction by the model preceded onset by a median about 6.5 months.

The germline gives CDR1 SGHTA, CDR2 FQGTGA. This CDR3 spans 15 amino acids. The trim removed 6 bases at V and 4 bases at J, leaving 8 bases unmatched. The V gene is TRBV7-3, the J gene TRBJ2-2, with 7 positions matching TRBD2. Sequences were obtained from blood. The sequence was collected from a woman younger than 30 with Graves' hyperthyroidism. CDR3 amino acids: CASRSTGGSTGELFF. The CDR3 nucleotides are TGTGCCAGCAGGAGTACGGGCGGGAGCACCGGGGAGCTGTTTTTT.